Listed here are 16 T cell receptor beta chains from one sample, sequenced in a study of blood T cell repertoires in COVID-19. Clones were read by immunoSEQ multiplex PCR, and TCRdb kept only the in-frame ones, dropping some. The table shows under 200,000 clones, with roughly 85% occurring only once. The sample consisted of peripheral blood. The source is a man in his 60s with active or convalescent COVID-19.

The rearrangement joins TRBV5-6 to TRBJ1-2; tentatively, D is TRBD1 (5 bases). The V gene's germline CDR1 is SGHDT and CDR2 YYEEEE. CDR3 size: 15 residues. The V end was cut by 1 base, the J end by 2 bases, with 12 bases between. For the CDR3, the DNA is TGTGCCAGCAGCTTGTTCCCCCCAGGGAACTATGGCTACACCTTC. Its translation: CASSLFPPGNYGYTF.

J is TRBJ1-6 and V is TRBV7-3; D is possibly TRBD1 (5 bases). The V gene's germline CDR1 is SGHTA and CDR2 FQGTGA. With 0 bases removed from V and 7 bases from J, the gap between germline ends came to 7 bases. This CDR3 spans 14 amino acids. As DNA, the CDR3 is TGTGCCAGCAGCTTAACAGGGGCCAATTCACCCCTCCACTTT. Translation gives CASSLTGANSPLHF.

The V call is TRBV6-5, the J call TRBJ1-5, with 11 bases lining up with TRBD1. V trimming: 5 bases; J trimming: 6 bases; junction bases outside the gene matches: 6. The CDR3 is made up of 15 amino acids. Germline lookup yields CDR1 MNHEY and CDR2 SVGAGI. The CDR3 bases are TGTGCCAGCAGTCCCGGACAGGGGGCAGGTCAGCCCCAGCATTTT. Residues: CASSPGQGAGQPQHF.

The J gene is TRBJ2-1, the V gene TRBV7-2; TRBD2 agrees at 12 bases. CDR3 size: 16 residues. V trimming: 5 bases; J trimming: 4 bases; junction bases outside the gene matches: 6. Germline CDR1 and CDR2: SGHTA and FQGNSA. The CDR3 loop is CASSPRTSGEYNEQFF. CDR3 DNA: TGTGCCAGCAGCCCCAGGACTAGCGGGGAGTACAATGAGCAGTTCTTC.

The chain recombines TRBV7-6 with TRBJ2-3, with 9 bases lining up with TRBD2. J lost 2 bases, V lost 1 base, and 4 bases had no gene match. Germline-derived CDR1 and CDR2 are SGHVS and FNYEAQ. There are 16 residues in the CDR3. The CDR3 DNA is TGTGCCAGCAGCTTAGAAGCTAGCGGGGACACAGATACGCAGTATTTT. Protein product: CASSLEASGDTDTQYF. Supplemented by reference TRBV7-6 and TRBJ2-3, the full variable domain reads GAGVSQSPRYKVTKRGQDVALRCDPISGHVSLYWYRQALGQGPEFLTYFNYEAQQDKSGLPNDRFSAERPEGSISTLTIQRTEQRDSAMYRCASSLEASGDTDTQYFGPGTRLTVL.

This chain's CDR3 is CASSAAGTSVSDTQYF. CDR3 sequence (DNA): TGCGCCAGCAGCGCAGCCGGGACTAGCGTATCAGATACGCAGTATTTT. The chain is built from TRBV5-1 and TRBJ2-3; 10 positions agree with TRBD2. This CDR3 spans 16 amino acids. Germline V gives CDR1 SGHRS, CDR2 YFSETQ. Unmatched junction bases numbered 9, after V lost 4 bases and J lost 4 bases.

This rearrangement joins TRBV6-5 to TRBJ1-1; no reliable D call. Germline values: CDR1 MNHEY, CDR2 SVGAGI. V lost 7 bases and J 4 bases, leaving 19 bases between the germline ends. There are 15 residues in the CDR3. The CDR3: CASIPPSGRVTEAFF. In nucleotides, the CDR3 is TGTGCCAGCATTCCACCCTCGGGAAGAGTCACTGAAGCTTTCTTT.

The chain employs TRBV5-4 and TRBJ1-6; 10 bases are a match to TRBD1. The CDR3 spans 14 residues. From germline, CDR1 is SGHNT and CDR2 YYREEE (reference sequence). The J segment lost 10 bases and the V segment lost 4 bases, leaving 5 bases of the junction unmatched. The CDR3 nucleotides read TGTGCCAGCAGCATAGACAGGGGGCAATCACCCCTCCACTTT. It is translated as CASSIDRGQSPLHF.

This chain connects TRBV3-1 (or the pseudogene TRBV3-2) to TRBJ1-2, with a possible D match to TRBD1 (5 bases). Germline lookup yields CDR1 LGHDT and CDR2 YNNKEL (reference sequence). The CDR3 is 13 residues long. V dropped 5 bases and J dropped 4 bases, with 11 bases sitting between them. In DNA, the CDR3 is TGTGCCAGCAGCTTTGATGGGGCCTATGGCTACACCTTC. Residues: CASSFDGAYGYTF.

This chain connects TRBV7-2 to TRBJ2-3, with 16 bases that match TRBD2. CDR1 is SGHTA and CDR2 is FQGNSA in the germline V gene. J gave up 5 bases and V 3 bases, and 5 bases lay outside the gene matches. The CDR3 has 17 amino acids. CDR3: CASSLGLAGGPRDTQYF. The CDR3 DNA is TGTGCCAGCAGCTTGGGACTAGCGGGGGGGCCAAGAGATACGCAGTATTTT.

This rearrangement joins TRBV11-2 to TRBJ2-2; the match to TRBD1 covers 7 bases. This CDR3 has 15 amino acids. Germline values: CDR1 SGHAT, CDR2 FQNNGV. Trimming at V came to 3 bases and at J to 5 bases, leaving 6 bases not matched to a gene. The CDR3, as DNA: TGTGCCAGCAGCTTTACAGGGGCGTGGACCGGGGAGCTGTTTTTT. This encodes CASSFTGAWTGELFF. The entire variable domain, with the rest obtained from reference TRBV11-2 and TRBJ2-2, is as follows: EAGVAQSPRYKIIEKRQSVAFWCNPISGHATLYWYQQILGQGPKLLIQFQNNGVVDDSQLPKDRFSAERLKGVDSTLKIQPAKLEDSAVYLCASSFTGAWTGELFFGEGSRLTVL.

DNA of the CDR3: TGTGCCAGCAGTGAATCCGGACAGCCCCACAATGAGCAGTTCTTC. It encodes CASSESGQPHNEQFF. The chain uses TRBV25-1 and TRBJ2-1, with a tentative D call TRBD1 (6 bases). Germline V CDR1 and CDR2: MGHDK, SYGVNS. V lost 1 base, J lost 5 bases, and 12 bases lay in between. CDR3 size: 15 residues.

The CDR3 coding sequence is TGTGCCAGCAGCCTAGGACAGGTTAATCAGCCCCAGCATTTT. Amino acids: CASSLGQVNQPQHF. The genes are TRBV3-1 (or the pseudogene TRBV3-2) and TRBJ1-5, with 7 bases that match TRBD1. The trim removed 4 bases at V and 4 bases at J, leaving 4 bases unmatched. Germline-derived CDR1 and CDR2 are LGHDT and YNNKEL (reference sequence). This CDR3 has 14 amino acids.

The CDR3 DNA reads TGTGCCAGCAAGTCTAGCGGGGGTTCGGCCGGGGAGCTGTTTTTT. Translating gives CASKSSGGSAGELFF. The V gene is TRBV9, the J gene TRBJ2-2; 10 nucleotides agree with TRBD2. The germline gives CDR1 SGDLS, CDR2 YYNGEE. The V segment lost 6 bases and the J segment 6 bases; nucleotides outside the gene matches: 8. The CDR3 runs to 15 residues.

V is TRBV12-3 or TRBV12-4 and J is TRBJ1-2; unclear D gene. The CDR3 is 12 amino acids. Trimming left V 5 bases short and J 4 bases short, with 8 bases between. CDR3 residues: CASSPASYGYTF. The CDR3 DNA reads TGTGCCAGCAGTCCCGCTAGCTATGGCTACACCTTC.

The chain employs TRBV4-2 and TRBJ2-6; possible D gene TRBD1, 6 bases. The CDR3 length is 17 residues. Trimming shortened V by 0 bases and J by 0 bases, and 9 bases separated the two germline ends. CDR1 and CDR2 (germline): LGHNA, YNFKEQ. The CDR3 DNA sequence: TGTGCCAGCAGCCAAGATCACAGGGACTCTGGGGCCAACGTCCTGACTTTC. This translates into CASSQDHRDSGANVLTF.